The 8 T cell receptor beta chains presented below share a single source sample, sequenced in a study of cytomegalovirus exposure and HLA in healthy donors. The PCR employed 60 Vbeta primers together with 13 Jbeta primers. Sequencing was performed with immunoSEQ multiplex PCR; in TCRdb, only in-frame clones are kept and a portion is missing. The table has roughly 180,000 clones, 75% to 90% seen once; the top ten hold roughly 4.7%. Sequenced material: PBMCs. Receptors originate from a woman aged 50 to 60 in good health and CMV-seropositive.

The V gene is TRBV11-3, the J gene TRBJ1-1, with 9 bases identical to TRBD1. This CDR3 spans 14 amino acids. Trimming removed 5 bases from V and 1 base from J; junction bases left unmatched: 2. The germline V gene has CDR1 SGHNT and CDR2 YENEEA. In DNA form, the CDR3 reads TGTGCCAGCAGCCGGACAGGGGAGAACACTGAAGCTTTCTTT. Protein product: CASSRTGENTEAFF.

The chain links TRBV4-1 to TRBJ2-7, with D possibly matching TRBD2 (6 bases). From germline, CDR1 is MGHRA and CDR2 YSYEKL. This CDR3 is 16 amino acids long. The V end was cut by 1 base, the J end by 0 bases, with 13 bases between. CDR3 bases: TGCGCCAGCAGCCAAGCGGGGGAGCCCAGCTCCTACGAGCAGTACTTC. Its protein is CASSQAGEPSSYEQYF.

This chain uses TRBV14 with TRBJ1-2, with D perhaps TRBD1 (5 bases). Per the germline V gene, CDR1 is SGHDN and CDR2 is FVKESK. V lost 0 bases, J lost 7 bases, and 15 bases lay in between. The CDR3 runs to 15 residues. CDR3 sequence: CASSQDPPGRPGYTF. The CDR3 coding sequence is TGTGCCAGCAGCCAAGATCCGCCAGGGAGGCCTGGCTACACCTTC.

This clone was found once. At one end the junction does not follow the germline gene, possibly because of a read error. The chain uses TRBV7-9 and TRBJ1-2; maybe TRBD1 (5 bases). Germline CDR1 SEHNR, CDR2 FQNEAQ (reference sequence). The CDR3 has 12 residues. The CDR3 region is CSSSLQDYGYTF. CDR3 DNA sequence: TGTTCCAGCAGCTTACAGGACTATGGCTACACCTTC.

This chain links TRBV4-1 with TRBJ2-5; 10 nucleotides match TRBD2. V was clipped by 4 bases and J by 3 bases; unmatched bases: 11. Germline-derived CDR1 and CDR2 are MGHRA and YSYEKL. This CDR3 has 17 residues. This CDR3 is CASSRLPGLAGEETQYF. The DNA for the CDR3 is TGCGCCAGCAGCCGCCTCCCGGGGCTAGCGGGAGAAGAGACCCAGTACTTC.

The chain recombines TRBV21-1 with TRBJ2-6; the tabulated D call, TRBD1, remains unverified against the DNA. TRBV21-1 is a pseudogene. The CDR3 has 13 residues. CDR3 nucleotide sequence: TGTGCCCGCGTGGACAGCCCAGGGTACGTCCTGACTTTC. Protein sequence: CARVDSPGYVLTF.

V and J are TRBV10-1 and TRBJ1-6, with no clear D. V dropped 3 bases and J dropped 10 bases, with 7 bases sitting between them. The CDR3 is 12 residues long. CDR1 is WNHNN, CDR2 SYGVQD, per germline (reference sequence). CDR3 residues: CASSDPNSPLHF. The DNA for the CDR3 is TGCGCCAGCAGTGACCCTAACTCACCCCTCCACTTT.

The chain couples TRBV7-3 to TRBJ2-7, with TRBD2 matching over 7 bases. Germline CDR1 is SGHTA and CDR2 is FQGTGA. V lost 4 bases, J lost 3 bases, and 6 bases stayed unmatched. The CDR3 covers 14 residues. CDR3 sequence (DNA): TGTGCCAGCAGCTGGGGCGGGGGTAACTACGAGCAGTACTTC. Translated: CASSWGGGNYEQYF.